What follows are 26 T cell receptor beta chains derived from one specimen sequenced in a study of PD-L1 blockade in urothelial cancer. This table comes from immunoSEQ multiplex PCR, and its TCRdb copy is limited to in-frame clones, with some not included. This table has approximately 70,000 clones, over 80% appearing once. Specified time point: pretreatment peripheral blood. The sample was PBMCs, taken around atezolizumab (anti-PD-L1) treatment. The source is a woman in her seventies with urothelial cancer.

V gene TRBV7-7 combines with J gene TRBJ2-5; TRBD2 might be the D (6 bases). CDR3 size: 15 residues. From germline, CDR1 is SSHAT and CDR2 FNYEAQ (reference sequence). Trimming shortened V by 2 bases and J by 5 bases, and 15 bases separated the two germline ends. In DNA form, the CDR3 reads TGTGCCAGCAGCTTACATCCCGGACTAAGGGAGACCCAGTACTTC. It is translated as CASSLHPGLRETQYF.

In nucleotides, the CDR3 is TGCGCCAGCAGCCAAGTTCTTGGTCCGGGAATAGCGGATCTCTTCTACAATGAGCAGTTCTTC. Its protein product is CASSQVLGPGIADLFYNEQFF. V and J are TRBV4-1 and TRBJ2-1; weak D call: TRBD2 (6 bases). The germline CDR1 and CDR2 sequences are MGHRA and YSYEKL. V shed 1 base and J shed 3 bases, with 28 bases lying between them. This CDR3 is built from 21 residues.

DNA of the CDR3: TGTGCCAGCAGCGAGGGACAGACGGGAACCTACGAGCAGTACTTC. Residues: CASSEGQTGTYEQYF. The chain uses TRBV7-6 and TRBJ2-7; TRBD1 aligns across 7 bases. V was clipped by 5 bases and J by 2 bases; unmatched bases: 9. This CDR3 is built from 15 residues. Germline lookup yields CDR1 SGHVS and CDR2 FNYEAQ.

The J gene is TRBJ2-2, the V gene TRBV5-6, with unresolved D. In germline, CDR1 is SGHDT, CDR2 YYEEEE. Trimming took 1 base from V and 2 from J, leaving 15 bases between them. The length of the CDR3 is 17 residues. CDR3 in DNA: TGTGCCAGCAGCTTGCGGAGATCGGCTATCAACACCGGGGAGCTGTTTTTT. Protein sequence: CASSLRRSAINTGELFF. Looking up the rest from reference TRBV5-6 and TRBJ2-2 gives the full variable domain: DAGVTQSPTHLIKTRGQQVTLRCSPKSGHDTVSWYQQALGQGPQFIFQYYEEEERQRGNFPDRFSGHQFPNYSSELNVNALLLGDSALYLCASSLRRSAINTGELFFGEGSRLTVL.

This rearrangement joins TRBV6-6 to TRBJ1-2, with TRBD1 matching 11 bases. V shed 5 bases, J shed 4 bases, and the junction held 9 bases outside the gene matches. Germline CDR1 is MNHNY and CDR2 is SVGAGI (reference sequence). The CDR3 length is 16 residues. CDR3 in DNA: TGTGCCAGCAGTCTGCCGAGCGGGACAGGGGGCTATGGCTACACCTTC. The encoded protein is CASSLPSGTGGYGYTF.

The chain carries TRBV6-1 and TRBJ1-4; 12 nucleotides agree with TRBD1. Germline CDR1 MNHNS, CDR2 SASEGT. The length of the CDR3 is 15 residues. This CDR3 is CATGTGGAGGEKLFF. Written as DNA, the CDR3 is TGTGCGACCGGGACAGGGGGCGCAGGAGGTGAAAAACTGTTTTTT.

This clone was picked up a small number of times. This chain connects TRBV9 to TRBJ1-3; D is perhaps TRBD1 (5 bases). V was cut by 3 bases and J by 3 bases, with 13 bases left in between. Germline V gene lookup returns CDR1 SGDLS and CDR2 YYNGEE. The CDR3 consists of 15 residues. The CDR3 here is CASSEEPGFGNTIYF. CDR3 DNA: TGTGCCAGCAGCGAGGAACCAGGGTTTGGAAACACCATATATTTT.

This chain joins TRBV15 and TRBJ1-1, with 10 bases matching TRBD1. This CDR3 is 15 amino acids long. Per germline, CDR1 LNHNV and CDR2 YYDKDF (reference sequence). Trimming took 2 bases from V and 4 from J; bases not matched to a gene: 4. CDR3 nucleotides: TGTGCCACCAGCAGAACCGGGACAGGGGTCACTGAAGCTTTCTTT. Protein sequence: CATSRTGTGVTEAFF. The full variable domain, rest sourced from reference TRBV15 and TRBJ1-1, is DAMVIQNPRYQVTQFGKPVTLSCSQTLNHNVMYWYQQKSSQAPKLLFHYYDKDFNNEADTPDNFQSRRPNTSFCFLDIRSPGLGDTAMYLCATSRTGTGVTEAFFGQGTRLTVV.

The chain is built from TRBV5-1 and TRBJ2-1, with D maybe TRBD1 (6 bases). This CDR3 contains 14 residues. The germline V and J ends were trimmed by 2 bases and 10 bases, with 16 bases remaining between them. Germline-derived CDR1 and CDR2 are SGHRS and YFSETQ. This CDR3 is CASSFRGRSSEQFF. CDR3 nucleotides: TGCGCCAGCAGCTTCAGGGGTCGGTCGAGCGAGCAGTTCTTC.

This chain joins TRBV4-1 and TRBJ1-2; D remains unclear. Between the trimmed V and J ends, which lost 1 base and 6 bases, there was a span of 12 bases. Germline loops: CDR1 MGHRA, CDR2 YSYEKL. CDR3 length: 14 amino acids. CDR3 in amino acids: CASSQVRAGDGYTF. The CDR3 bases are TGCGCCAGCAGCCAAGTCCGTGCAGGTGATGGCTACACCTTC.

The gene calls are TRBV7-3 and TRBJ2-1; 7 nucleotides agree with TRBD2. This CDR3 comprises 15 residues. V lost 2 bases to trimming and J lost 2 bases; unmatched junction nucleotides: 3. CDR1 is SGHTA and CDR2 is FQGTGA in the germline V gene. This chain's CDR3 is CASSLLTSTYNEQFF. DNA of the CDR3: TGTGCCAGCAGCTTATTGACTAGCACCTACAATGAGCAGTTCTTC.

The rearrangement links TRBV18 to TRBJ2-5, with a weak D call TRBD1 (6 bases). Germline loops: CDR1 KGHSH, CDR2 LQKENI. V lost 3 bases, J lost 1 base, and 9 bases lay in between. The CDR3 loop spans 14 amino acids. The CDR3 nucleotides read TGTGCCAGCTCACCGGAAGGGGGCCAAGAGACCCAGTACTTC. Its translation is CASSPEGGQETQYF.

This clone has a handful of counts. The chain joins TRBV2 to TRBJ2-1, with TRBD2 matching over 12 bases. The germline V gene has CDR1 SNHLY and CDR2 FYNNEI. CDR3 length equals 17 residues. After removal of 4 bases from V and 3 bases from J, the junction contained 7 bases not matched to a gene. This CDR3 is CASSGGTSGLHYNEQFF. CDR3 nucleotides: TGTGCCAGCAGTGGAGGGACTAGCGGGCTTCACTACAATGAGCAGTTCTTC.

The chain recombines TRBV4-1 with TRBJ2-5, with D perhaps matching TRBD1 (5 bases). The CDR3 sequence is 17 residues long. The ends were cut back, 4 bases at V and 5 bases at J, with 23 bases in the middle. Germline CDR1 is MGHRA and CDR2 is YSYEKL. DNA for the CDR3: TGCGCCAGCAGCCCAAAGGAGCTTGCAGGGTTCGGGGAGACCCAGTACTTC. It encodes CASSPKELAGFGETQYF.

The rearrangement links TRBV30 to TRBJ2-1, with 9 bases that match TRBD1. Germline V lookup: CDR1 GTSNPN, CDR2 SVGIG (reference sequence). CDR3 length equals 15 residues. The V segment lost 0 bases and the J segment 4 bases; nucleotides outside the gene matches: 4. CDR3 region: CAWSVLTGGYNEQFF. Here the CDR3 DNA reads TGTGCCTGGAGTGTATTGACAGGGGGGTACAATGAGCAGTTCTTC.

This clone was picked up a small number of times. Other DNA variants within this sample encode the same CDR3. The chain carries TRBV19 and TRBJ2-7; the match to TRBD1 covers 8 bases. V lost 3 bases and J lost 2; bases outside the gene matches: 6. The CDR3 has 15 residues. Per germline, CDR1 LNHDA and CDR2 SQIVND (reference sequence). The CDR3 spells CASSIPGQGTYEQYF. The DNA of the CDR3 is TGTGCCAGTAGTATTCCCGGACAGGGAACCTACGAGCAGTACTTC.

The chain couples TRBV10-2 to TRBJ1-1, with 7 bases that match TRBD1. Trimming at V came to 1 base and at J to 4 bases, leaving 6 bases not matched to a gene. The germline CDR1 and CDR2 sequences are WSHSY and SAAADI. This CDR3 contains 15 residues. The CDR3 loop is CASSELQGQVTEAFF. In nucleotides, the CDR3 is TGCGCCAGCAGTGAGTTACAAGGACAGGTCACTGAAGCTTTCTTT.

V usage is TRBV29-1 and J usage is TRBJ1-5; TRBD1 matches at 9 bases. The CDR3 runs 14 residues. Germline trimming cut 6 bases from V and 3 bases from J; bases unmatched to any gene: 6. Germline loops: CDR1 SQVTM, CDR2 ANQGSEA. CDR3 amino acids: CSVRTGAFNQPQHF. In DNA form, the CDR3 reads TGCAGCGTGAGGACAGGGGCCTTCAATCAGCCCCAGCATTTT.

V usage is TRBV18 and J usage is TRBJ1-6, with D tentatively TRBD1 (6 bases). The CDR3 has 16 amino acids. V was shortened by 3 bases and J by 5 bases, with 14 bases between the two germline ends. In germline, CDR1 is KGHSH, CDR2 LQKENI. As DNA, the CDR3 is TGTGCCAGCTCACCCTCCTCGAGGGGGAATAATTCACCCCTCCACTTT. Translating it yields CASSPSSRGNNSPLHF.

The CDR3 nucleotides are TGTGCCTGGAGTGGCGGGACTTCAGGAAACACCATATATTTT. Translated, it gives CAWSGGTSGNTIYF. V and J are TRBV30 and TRBJ1-3; a weak D match, TRBD1 (5 bases). Germline V lookup: CDR1 GTSNPN, CDR2 SVGIG (reference sequence). Between the trimmed V and J ends, which lost 1 base and 4 bases, there was a span of 11 bases. The CDR3 spans 14 residues.

This clone was detected once. V and J are TRBV11-2 and TRBJ2-5; D is uncertain. The germline CDR1 and CDR2 sequences are SGHAT and FQNNGV. This CDR3 is 12 amino acids long. V was clipped by 0 bases and J by 7 bases, with 6 bases between them. CDR3 coding DNA: TGTGCCAGCAGCTTAGAGGGCCGGACCCAGTACTTC. Translating gives CASSLEGRTQYF.

The chain has TRBV27 and TRBJ2-7; 9 bases agree with TRBD1. This CDR3 has 12 residues. V shed 8 bases and J 2 bases; nucleotides not matched to a gene: 1. CDR1 and CDR2 (germline): MNHEY, SMNVEV (reference sequence). The CDR3 sequence is CASWDRAYEQYF. DNA of the CDR3: TGTGCCAGCTGGGACAGGGCCTACGAGCAGTACTTC.

V is TRBV6-6 and J is TRBJ1-5; 7 nucleotides match TRBD1. This CDR3 has 13 residues. Germline CDR1 MNHNY, CDR2 SVGAGI (reference sequence). The junction had 8 bases not matched to a gene; V was cut back by 6 bases and J by 9 bases. The CDR3 loop is CASSTNRGRPQHF. The CDR3 DNA reads TGTGCCAGCAGCACAAACAGGGGTCGGCCCCAGCATTTT.

CDR3 region: CASTSAGTKNTEAFF. CDR3 bases: TGTGCCAGCACCTCAGCCGGGACAAAGAACACTGAAGCTTTCTTT. The V gene is TRBV2, the J gene TRBJ1-1; perhaps TRBD1 as D (6 bases). The CDR3 totals 15 residues. The germline CDR1 and CDR2 sequences are SNHLY and FYNNEI. V dropped 7 bases and J dropped 1 base, with 16 bases sitting between them. The full variable domain, its missing parts supplied by reference TRBV2 and TRBJ1-1, is EPEVTQTPSHQVTQMGQEVILRCVPISNHLYFYWYRQILGQKVEFLVSFYNNEISEKSEIFDDQFSVERPDGSNFTLKIRSTKLEDSAMYFCASTSAGTKNTEAFFGQGTRLTVV.

This chain links TRBV18 with TRBJ1-2; TRBD1 matches at 11 bases. Germline assignment: CDR1 KGHSH and CDR2 LQKENI. The trim removed 4 bases at V and 2 bases at J, leaving 3 bases unmatched. This CDR3 has 15 residues. This CDR3 is CASSLRTGGNYGYTF. CDR3 in DNA: TGTGCCAGCTCACTGCGGACAGGGGGCAACTATGGCTACACCTTC.

The chain links TRBV28 to TRBJ2-3, with D tentatively TRBD1 (6 bases). With 10 bases removed from V and 0 bases from J, the gap between germline ends came to 14 bases. The CDR3 is made up of 14 amino acids. Germline V CDR1 and CDR2: MDHEN, SYDVKM. CDR3 nucleotides: TGTGCCACCGACCACAGGGTGAGCACAGATACGCAGTATTTT. It translates to CATDHRVSTDTQYF.